One T cell receptor (beta chain) is described in this entry. The antigen is not known. These data are taken from a study of cytomegalovirus exposure and HLA in healthy donors. Study-level background: Some 85 million unique TCRs, all from HLA-typed donors, were included in an early release of the data. Ancestry clustering placed about 80% of several hundred genotyped donors in the Caucasian-associated cluster. Broader study findings: Later analysis placed DRB1 highest and HLA-C lowest in TCR association rates, which differed by HLA locus.

Amplification used 60 Vbeta primers and 13 Jbeta primers. Original processing methods: It was a later analysis that counted around 85 million unique TCR beta chains, of which some 12 million were shared. Here immunoSEQ multiplex PCR was the method, and the copy in TCRdb shows in-frame clones only, minus some. V, J and clone size were drawn from that table, and D and trimming were deduced from the DNA. The data contain 90,000 to 150,000 clones, 15% of them seen just once; the ten biggest clones take up about 2%. The TCR was taken from a woman between 18 and 30 years old in good health and CMV-seronegative. The specimen sequenced was PBMCs.

The CDR3 sequence: CASSARTGGNTGELFF. The CDR3 DNA sequence: TGTGCCAGCAGTGCCCGGACAGGGGGCAACACCGGGGAGCTGTTTTTT. The chain carries TRBV6-1 and TRBJ2-2; 11 bases map to TRBD1. J was trimmed by 2 bases and V by 4 bases; bases with no gene match: 3. Germline V gene data show CDR1 as MNHNS and CDR2 as SASEGT. There are 16 residues in the CDR3.